This T cell receptor (beta chain) was identified during a study of T cells in Graves' hyperthyroidism and ophthalmopathy. Findings of the study overall: Using 13 V-J features, a model discriminated ophthalmopathy from stable hyperthyroidism.

At least ten counts were recorded for this clonotype. Its antigen remains unidentified. No ophthalmopathy progression within 18 months constituted stable Graves' hyperthyroidism. PBMCs were derived from about 9.1 ml fresh peripheral blood. The V and J ends lost 1 base and 8 bases respectively, with 12 bases between them. The CDR3 is 14 amino acids. Germline CDR1 reads SGHAT; CDR2 reads FQNNGV. It was RNA transcripts that yielded the amplified TCR beta CDR3 regions. The HTBI primer set served for first-round RT-PCR of the TCR CDR3. TCRdb re-analysed the multiplex PCR reads in MiXCR, keeping a single row per CDR3 protein. The sample holds hundreds of thousands of distinct CDR3 sequences, around 14% seen once.

The clonotype was recovered from a woman aged 18-29 years with Graves' hyperthyroidism. The specimen was blood. The genes are TRBV11-2 and TRBJ2-1; D possibly corresponds to TRBD2 (6 bases). CDR3 in amino acids: CASSLVFKRDEQFF. CDR3 nucleotides: TGTGCCAGCAGCTTAGTATTTAAGCGGGATGAGCAGTTCTTC.